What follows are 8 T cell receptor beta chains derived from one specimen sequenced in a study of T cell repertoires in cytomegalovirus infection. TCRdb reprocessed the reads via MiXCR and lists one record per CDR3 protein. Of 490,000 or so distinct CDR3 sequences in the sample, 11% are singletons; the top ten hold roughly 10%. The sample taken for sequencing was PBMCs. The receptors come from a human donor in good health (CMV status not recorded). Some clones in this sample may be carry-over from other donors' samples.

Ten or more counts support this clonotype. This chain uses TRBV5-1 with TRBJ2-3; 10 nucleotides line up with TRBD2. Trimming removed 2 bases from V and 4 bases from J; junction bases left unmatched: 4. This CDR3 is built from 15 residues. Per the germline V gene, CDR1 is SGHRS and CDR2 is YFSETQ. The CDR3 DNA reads TGCGCCAGCAGCTTATCTAGCGGGGGAGCAGATACGCAGTATTTT. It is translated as CASSLSSGGADTQYF.

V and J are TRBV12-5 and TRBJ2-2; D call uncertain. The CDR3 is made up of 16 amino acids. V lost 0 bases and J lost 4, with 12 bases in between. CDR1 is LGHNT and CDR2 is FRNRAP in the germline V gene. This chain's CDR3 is CASGLVLGQTTGELFF. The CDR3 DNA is TGTGCTAGTGGTTTGGTACTCGGCCAGACCACCGGGGAGCTGTTTTTT.

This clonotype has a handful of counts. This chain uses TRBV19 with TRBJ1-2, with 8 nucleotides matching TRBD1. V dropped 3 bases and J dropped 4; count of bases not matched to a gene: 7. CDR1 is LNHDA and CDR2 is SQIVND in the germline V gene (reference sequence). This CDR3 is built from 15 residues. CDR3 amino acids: CASSIGTGGVYGYTF. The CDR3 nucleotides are TGTGCCAGTAGTATCGGGACAGGCGGAGTCTATGGCTACACCTTC. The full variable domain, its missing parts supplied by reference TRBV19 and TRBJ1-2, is DGGITQSPKYLFRKEGQNVTLSCEQNLNHDAMYWYRQDPGQGLRLIYYSQIVNDFQKGDIAEGYSVSREKKESFPLTVTSAQKNPTAFYLCASSIGTGGVYGYTFGSGTRLTVV.

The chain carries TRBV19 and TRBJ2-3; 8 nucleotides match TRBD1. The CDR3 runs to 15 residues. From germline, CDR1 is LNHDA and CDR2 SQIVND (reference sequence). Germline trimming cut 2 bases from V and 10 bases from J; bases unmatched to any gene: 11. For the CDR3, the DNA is TGTGCCAGTAGTATATTTAGACAGGGGACGGCTGCGCAGTATTTT. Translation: CASSIFRQGTAAQYF.

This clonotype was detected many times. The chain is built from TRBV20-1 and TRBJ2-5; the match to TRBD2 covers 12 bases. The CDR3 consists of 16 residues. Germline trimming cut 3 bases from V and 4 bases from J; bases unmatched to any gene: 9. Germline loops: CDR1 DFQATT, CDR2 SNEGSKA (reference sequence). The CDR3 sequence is CSASARRLAGVETQYF. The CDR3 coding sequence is TGCAGTGCTAGTGCCCGGAGACTAGCGGGGGTAGAGACCCAGTACTTC.

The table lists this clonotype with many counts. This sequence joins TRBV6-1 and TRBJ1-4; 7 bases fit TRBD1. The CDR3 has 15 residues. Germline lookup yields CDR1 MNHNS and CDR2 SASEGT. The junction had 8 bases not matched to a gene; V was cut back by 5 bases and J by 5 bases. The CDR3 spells CASSLGGPGNEKLFF. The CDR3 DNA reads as TGTGCCAGCAGTCTAGGGGGCCCAGGGAATGAAAAACTGTTTTTT.

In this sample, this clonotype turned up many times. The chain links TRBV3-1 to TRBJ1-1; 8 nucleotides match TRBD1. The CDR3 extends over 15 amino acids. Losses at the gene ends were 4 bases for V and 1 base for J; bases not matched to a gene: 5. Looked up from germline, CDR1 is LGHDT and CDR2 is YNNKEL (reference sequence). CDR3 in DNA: TGTGCCAGCAGCCCTCACGGACAGGGGAACACTGAAGCTTTCTTT. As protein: CASSPHGQGNTEAFF.

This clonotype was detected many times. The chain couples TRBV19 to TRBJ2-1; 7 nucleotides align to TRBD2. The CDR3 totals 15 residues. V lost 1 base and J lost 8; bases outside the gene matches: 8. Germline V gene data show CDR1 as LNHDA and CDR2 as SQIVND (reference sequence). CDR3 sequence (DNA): TGTGCCAGTAGTATAGGGGGCTTAGCGGGCGATGAGCAGTTCTTC. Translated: CASSIGGLAGDEQFF.